This T cell receptor beta chain was documented in a study of cytomegalovirus exposure and HLA in healthy donors. General study findings and limits: Cytomegalovirus-associated TCR beta chains were listed, numbering 164. Published work reported that the classifier diagnosed cytomegalovirus status with high specificity and sensitivity. The study found most TCR sequences rare, yet found some public TCRs in many donors.

The V gene lost 0 bases and the J gene lost 6 bases, with 18 bases spanning the gap. The V gene's germline CDR1 is SGDLS and CDR2 YYNGEE. This CDR3 comprises 16 residues. TCRdb's table, derived via immunoSEQ multiplex PCR, lists solely in-frame clones and lacks some. Counted here are hundreds of thousands of clones, about 86% occurring once; the ten biggest clones make up 2.5% to 3%. This clone turned up a few times. What it recognizes is unknown. Sequenced: PBMCs. The V gene is TRBV9, the J gene TRBJ1-2, with a possible D match to TRBD1 (5 bases). This clonotype was sampled from a man between 18 and 35 years old in good health and CMV-seronegative. The CDR3, as DNA: TGTGCCAGCAGCGTAGAGGCAGGGCCTTGGGGGGATGGCTACACCTTC. Translating it yields CASSVEAGPWGDGYTF.